The 32 T cell receptor beta chains in this list originate from one sample, sequenced in a study of blood T cells in healthy people across ages. Using a J-beta primer mix together with a sample-barcoded 5' primer, a second PCR was run for roughly 6 to 11 cycles. TCRdb re-derived calls from the 5' RACE reads in MiXCR, one entry per CDR3 protein. The sample contains more than 550,000 distinct CDR3 sequences, about 24% of which appear only once. Sequencing was performed on blood. The receptors come from a man aged 70 or older in good health.

V is TRBV6-1 and J is TRBJ2-7, with 14 bases lining up with TRBD2. The germline gives CDR1 MNHNS, CDR2 SASEGT. With V trimmed by 6 bases and J by 3 bases, 4 bases remained unmatched. This CDR3 has 15 residues. The CDR3 bases are TGTGCCAGCAGAGTGGGGACTAGCGGGAGCTACGAGCAGTACGTC. Protein product: CASRVGTSGSYEQYV.

This clonotype turned up a few times. The rearrangement uses TRBV6-6 and TRBJ1-1, with 7 nucleotides matching TRBD1. After removal of 2 bases from V and 7 bases from J, the junction contained 4 bases not matched to a gene. The CDR3 length is 13 residues. Germline CDR1 is MNHNY and CDR2 is SVGAGI (reference sequence). The CDR3 is CASSYPRGIEAFF. The CDR3 nucleotides are TGTGCCAGCAGTTACCCCAGGGGGATTGAAGCTTTCTTT.

About this clonotype itself: The junction and the germline gene differ at one end; a read error may be behind it. The chain links TRBV10-3 to TRBJ2-2, with a tentative D call TRBD2 (5 bases). Germline lookup yields CDR1 ENHRY and CDR2 SYGVKD. This CDR3 spans 14 amino acids. The CDR3 is CAISEKGDTGELSF. CDR3 in DNA: TGTGCCATCAGTGAGAAGGGCGACACCGGGGAGCTGTCTTTT.

This clonotype was picked up a small number of times. J is TRBJ2-1 and V is TRBV30; possibly TRBD1 for D (6 bases). The CDR3 spans 10 residues. Germline CDR1 reads GTSNPN; CDR2 reads SVGIG (reference sequence). Trimming shortened V by 7 bases and J by 10 bases, and 11 bases separated the two germline ends. CDR3 amino acids: CAYSGTEQFF. The CDR3 DNA reads as TGTGCCTATTCCGGGACAGAGCAGTTCTTC.

The sample holds a few counts of this clonotype. V is TRBV5-1 and J is TRBJ2-5; perhaps TRBD1 as D (6 bases). CDR1 SGHRS and CDR2 YFSETQ come from the germline V gene. V lost 4 bases, J lost 6 bases, and 16 bases lay in between. This CDR3 spans 14 amino acids. The CDR3 sequence is CASSQVQGRQTQYF. CDR3 bases: TGCGCCAGCAGCCAGGTACAGGGAAGGCAGACCCAGTACTTC.

This chain connects TRBV24-1 to TRBJ2-1, with D possibly being TRBD2 (6 bases). V was trimmed by 9 bases and J by 1 base, leaving 15 bases between them. The CDR3 length is 15 residues. Looked up from germline, CDR1 is KGHDR and CDR2 is SFDVKD. The CDR3 sequence is CATHPGRASYNEQFF. CDR3 nucleotides: TGTGCCACCCACCCCGGGAGAGCGTCCTACAATGAGCAGTTCTTC.

V and J are TRBV5-1 and TRBJ2-1; TRBD2 agrees at 8 bases. The CDR3 length is 15 residues. With V trimmed by 2 bases and J by 9 bases, 10 bases remained unmatched. The V gene's germline CDR1 is SGHRS and CDR2 YFSETQ. The CDR3 region has the DNA TGCGCCAGCAGCTTCGCCGGGACTAGGGGTCTTGAGCAGTTCTTC. Its translation: CASSFAGTRGLEQFF.

This clonotype was observed many times. The rearrangement joins TRBV27 to TRBJ1-4; tentatively, D is TRBD1 (6 bases). The CDR3 is 13 residues long. CDR1 and CDR2 from the germline V gene are MNHEY and SMNVEV (reference sequence). Trimming took 8 bases from V and 5 from J, leaving 12 bases between them. This CDR3 reads CASADRPNEKLFF. DNA for the CDR3: TGTGCCAGCGCCGACAGGCCCAATGAAAAACTGTTTTTT.

This clonotype was counted only a few times. This chain uses TRBV5-1 with TRBJ2-1; D remains ambiguous. The V gene's germline CDR1 is SGHRS and CDR2 YFSETQ. CDR3 size: 15 residues. Trimming removed 4 bases at V and 10 bases at J, with 21 bases between. As DNA, the CDR3 is TGCGCCAGCAGCCCCGCCCCCTTGGACCGCTCAGAGCAGTTCTTC. Translated: CASSPAPLDRSEQFF.

This rearrangement joins TRBV12-3 or TRBV12-4 to TRBJ2-1; TRBD2 agrees at 13 bases. With 4 bases clipped from V and 0 bases from J, the junction kept 9 bases outside the gene matches. The CDR3 is 19 amino acids. The CDR3 DNA sequence: TGTGCCAGCAGTTCAGAACTAGCGGGGGGGAAAAGCTCCTACAATGAGCAGTTCTTC. This translates into CASSSELAGGKSSYNEQFF.

This chain uses TRBV12-3 or TRBV12-4 with TRBJ2-3, with 10 bases fitting TRBD2. Trimming cost V 2 bases and J 2 bases; bases outside gene matches: 10. The CDR3 spans 18 residues. For the CDR3, the DNA is TGTGCCAGCAGTTTACCAGCGGGGGGGACTCCGAACACAGATACGCAGTATTTT. Protein sequence: CASSLPAGGTPNTDTQYF.

This chain links TRBV12-3 or TRBV12-4 with TRBJ2-1; the match to TRBD1 covers 11 bases. The J segment lost 7 bases and the V segment lost 0 bases, leaving 5 bases of the junction unmatched. The CDR3 runs 16 residues. The CDR3 sequence: CASSLAGTGGRNEQFF. CDR3 DNA: TGTGCCAGCAGTTTAGCTGGGACAGGGGGAAGAAATGAGCAGTTCTTC.

The table lists this clonotype with a few counts. The chain uses TRBV7-9 and TRBJ1-1; D is undetermined. Germline CDR1 SEHNR, CDR2 FQNEAQ (reference sequence). Trimming removed 4 bases from V and 4 bases from J, with 10 bases in between. The CDR3 runs 13 residues. The CDR3 sequence: CASSSRWSTEAFF. In nucleotides, the CDR3 is TGTGCCAGCAGCTCCCGATGGAGCACTGAAGCTTTCTTT. Complete variable domain (other parts from reference TRBV7-9 and TRBJ1-1): DTGVSQNPRHKITKRGQNVTFRCDPISEHNRLYWYRQTLGQGPEFLTYFQNEAQLEKSRLLSDRFSAERPKGSFSTLEIQRTEQGDSAMYLCASSSRWSTEAFFGQGTRLTVV.

V usage is TRBV25-1 and J usage is TRBJ2-6; 9 nucleotides line up with TRBD2. This CDR3 is 19 amino acids long. The ends lost 5 bases at V and 0 bases at J; junction bases unmatched: 11. Germline-derived CDR1 and CDR2 are MGHDK and SYGVNS. The CDR3 loop reads CASSSPSGGRYSGANVLTF. CDR3 bases: TGTGCCAGCAGTTCTCCCAGCGGGGGGCGATACTCTGGGGCCAACGTCCTGACTTTC. The full variable domain, completed using reference TRBV25-1 and TRBJ2-6, is EADIYQTPRYLVIGTGKKITLECSQTMGHDKMYWYQQDPGMELHLIHYSYGVNSTEKGDLSSESTVSRIRTEHFPLTLESARPSHTSQYLCASSSPSGGRYSGANVLTFGAGSRLTVL.

The J gene is TRBJ2-5, the V gene TRBV20-1; D possibly corresponds to TRBD2 (6 bases). V lost 6 bases and J lost 2, with 10 bases in between. The CDR3 is 12 amino acids. The V gene's germline CDR1 is DFQATT and CDR2 SNEGSKA (reference sequence). DNA of the CDR3: TGCAGTGCGGCGGGACTTCAAGAGACCCAGTACTTC. Protein product: CSAAGLQETQYF.

Only a few counts were recorded for this clonotype. The rearrangement uses TRBV19 and TRBJ2-6; TRBD1 might be the D (5 bases). This CDR3 is built from 13 residues. V dropped 11 bases and J dropped 1 base, with 9 bases sitting between them. Per the germline V gene, CDR1 is LNHDA and CDR2 is SQIVND (reference sequence). The CDR3 DNA follows: TGTGCCGCATCAGGGTCTGGGGCCAACGTCCTGACTTTC. This gives the protein CAASGSGANVLTF.

The rearrangement uses TRBV3-1 and TRBJ1-5, with unresolved D. Germline CDR1 reads LGHDT; CDR2 reads YNNKEL (reference sequence). Trimming cost V 5 bases and J 5 bases, with 7 bases left between them. The CDR3 is 12 residues long. CDR3: CASSERDQPQHF. The CDR3 coding sequence is TGTGCCAGCAGCGAGAGGGATCAGCCCCAGCATTTT.

The V and J genes are TRBV5-6 and TRBJ2-2; 8 nucleotides match TRBD1. After removal of 4 bases from V and 4 bases from J, the junction contained 9 bases not matched to a gene. This CDR3 region has 16 residues. Germline V lookup: CDR1 SGHDT, CDR2 YYEEEE. The CDR3 sequence is CASSTYQTGGTGELFF. CDR3 nucleotide sequence: TGTGCCAGCAGCACCTATCAAACAGGGGGCACCGGGGAGCTGTTTTTT.

The chain couples TRBV6-1 to TRBJ2-5; D is ambiguous. The CDR3 runs 14 residues. Germline V CDR1 and CDR2: MNHNS, SASEGT. The germline V and J ends were trimmed by 6 bases and 1 base, with 12 bases remaining between them. The CDR3 DNA reads as TGTGCCAGCAGCCAAACAGTACGCCAAGAGACCCAGTACTTC. This encodes CASSQTVRQETQYF.

This clonotype was detected a few times. The gene calls are TRBV20-1 and TRBJ2-1; 13 bases agree with TRBD2. There are 14 residues in the CDR3. Trimming took 5 bases from V and 6 from J; bases not matched to a gene: 4. In germline, CDR1 is DFQATT, CDR2 SNEGSKA (reference sequence). For the CDR3, the DNA is TGCAGTGCTGCACGACTAGCGGGAGGCAATGAGCAGTTCTTC. Translated, it gives CSAARLAGGNEQFF.

The rearrangement links TRBV5-5 to TRBJ1-5; D is unclear. CDR1 SGHKS and CDR2 YYEKEE come from the germline V gene (reference sequence). There are 14 residues in the CDR3. V lost 3 bases and J 4 bases, leaving 11 bases between the germline ends. CDR3 region: CASSSGHGNQPQHF. DNA of the CDR3: TGTGCCAGCAGCTCCGGCCACGGGAATCAGCCCCAGCATTTT.

This clonotype was counted a few times. J is TRBJ2-3 and V is TRBV7-9; tentative D call: TRBD2 (6 bases). The CDR3 covers 15 residues. The germline V and J ends were trimmed by 5 bases and 8 bases, with 20 bases remaining between them. Per the germline V gene, CDR1 is SEHNR and CDR2 is FQNEAQ (reference sequence). The CDR3 region has the DNA TGTGCCAGCAGCGCAGGGACTTCGCCCCGGGTTACGCAGTATTTT. Amino acid sequence: CASSAGTSPRVTQYF. The entire variable domain, with the rest obtained from reference TRBV7-9 and TRBJ2-3, is as follows: DTGVSQNPRHKITKRGQNVTFRCDPISEHNRLYWYRQTLGQGPEFLTYFQNEAQLEKSRLLSDRFSAERPKGSFSTLEIQRTEQGDSAMYLCASSAGTSPRVTQYFGPGTRLTVL.

The gene calls are TRBV5-1 and TRBJ1-3; 7 bases align to TRBD1. Germline loops: CDR1 SGHRS, CDR2 YFSETQ. With V trimmed by 4 bases and J by 7 bases, 8 bases remained unmatched. The CDR3 totals 14 residues. The CDR3 sequence: CASSQTGSENTIYF. DNA of the CDR3: TGCGCCAGCAGCCAGACAGGGAGCGAGAACACCATATATTTT.

This clonotype has only a few counts. The chain joins TRBV3-1 to TRBJ2-1; 12 bases map to TRBD2. The CDR3 extends over 17 amino acids. Germline V lookup: CDR1 LGHDT, CDR2 YNNKEL (reference sequence). V lost 1 base and J lost 7; bases outside the gene matches: 8. CDR3 region: CASSQAPTSGSKNEQFF. The DNA of the CDR3 is TGTGCCAGCAGCCAAGCCCCGACTAGCGGGAGTAAGAATGAGCAGTTCTTC.

This clonotype showed up just a few times. The CDR3 protein is CASSLVRTTDTQYF. In DNA, the CDR3 is TGTGCCAGCAGTTTAGTCAGGACAACAGATACGCAGTATTTT. The chain recombines TRBV27 with TRBJ2-3, with D perhaps TRBD1 (5 bases). Trimming stripped 2 bases from V and 3 bases from J, with 9 bases between. CDR1 is MNHEY, CDR2 SMNVEV, per germline (reference sequence). The CDR3 extends over 14 amino acids.

On this clonotype: At one of its ends the junction is not consistent with the germline gene, which may arise from a read error. This rearrangement joins TRBV12-3 or TRBV12-4 to TRBJ2-3; 10 bases match TRBD2. The CDR3 contains 14 residues. The CDR3 spells CANSQLAGSDTQYF. In DNA, the CDR3 is TGTGCCAACAGTCAACTAGCGGGGTCAGATACGCAGTATTTC.

This rearrangement joins TRBV6-1 to TRBJ2-2; 9 bases align to TRBD2. V lost 7 bases to trimming and J lost 7 bases; unmatched junction nucleotides: 13. This CDR3 has 16 residues. Germline CDR1 is MNHNS and CDR2 is SASEGT. Here the CDR3 DNA reads TGTGCCAGCATCCCGCGGGGGGGCCGCTATAGCGGGGAGCTGTTTTTT. It encodes CASIPRGGRYSGELFF.

This clonotype has a count of ten or more. This chain links TRBV4-1 with TRBJ1-4, with D possibly TRBD1 on 5 matching bases. Per germline, CDR1 MGHRA and CDR2 YSYEKL. The CDR3 is 15 amino acids. V gave up 1 base and J gave up 6 bases, with 12 bases separating them. The DNA of the CDR3 is TGCGCCAGCAGCCAAGTCGGGGGGAAGGATGAAAAACTGTTTTTT. It encodes CASSQVGGKDEKLFF.

The V gene is TRBV20-1, the J gene TRBJ2-3; D gene unclear. The CDR3 extends over 13 amino acids. Trimming left V 3 bases short and J 6 bases short, with 13 bases between. The germline V gene encodes CDR1 DFQATT and CDR2 SNEGSKA (reference sequence). This CDR3 reads CSASSRLADTQYF. CDR3 sequence (DNA): TGCAGTGCTAGTTCCCGTCTCGCGGATACGCAGTATTTT.

This clonotype was seen a few times. V is TRBV5-1 and J is TRBJ1-4; tentative D call: TRBD1 (6 bases). Germline values: CDR1 SGHRS, CDR2 YFSETQ. V lost 4 bases, J lost 8 bases, and 15 bases lay in between. CDR3 length equals 14 residues. Here the CDR3 DNA reads TGCGCCAGCAGCCAAGGGGGGGCAGAAGAAAAACTGTTTTTT. Translated: CASSQGGAEEKLFF. The entire variable domain, with the rest obtained from reference TRBV5-1 and TRBJ1-4, is as follows: KAGVTQTPRYLIKTRGQQVTLSCSPISGHRSVSWYQQTPGQGLQFLFEYFSETQRNKGNFPGRFSGRQFSNSRSEMNVSTLELGDSALYLCASSQGGAEEKLFFGSGTQLSVL.

In this sample, this clonotype turned up a few times. The V and J genes are TRBV6-5 and TRBJ2-3; D possibly corresponds to TRBD2 (6 bases). This CDR3 is 15 amino acids long. Germline V lookup: CDR1 MNHEY, CDR2 SVGAGI. Trimming stripped 0 bases from V and 4 bases from J, with 11 bases between. The CDR3 coding sequence is TGTGCCAGCAGTTACTCCGGGAGAGGCGCAGATACGCAGTATTTT. Its translation: CASSYSGRGADTQYF.

This clonotype appeared a few times. The CDR3 region is CSATLPLNTGELFF. The CDR3 DNA reads as TGCAGCGCAACTCTCCCATTGAACACCGGGGAGCTGTTTTTT. The V call is TRBV29-1, the J call TRBJ2-2; D ambiguous. The germline V and J ends were trimmed by 7 bases and 1 base, with 13 bases remaining between them. Germline CDR1 SQVTM, CDR2 ANQGSEA. This CDR3 has 14 residues.